This T cell receptor (beta chain) stems from a study of CD8+CD57+ T cells in acquired aplastic anemia. The overall study: Sorted CD4+ and CD8+ cell DNA averaged roughly 3.2 ug. The study, taken as a whole, reports: Controls and patients did not differ significantly in CD8+ Simpson's diversity. Patients had twenty-nine CD8+ CDR3 sequences in common with controls (the shared set).

The template used for profiling TCR beta VDJ and CDR3 was genomic DNA. TCRdb reanalysed the reads using MiXCR and keeps one entry per CDR3 protein. Of 120,000 or so distinct CDR3 sequences in the sample, roughly 55% are singletons; the top ten hold 25% to 30%. Notes on this clonotype: Antigen: not known.

V was cut by 3 bases and J by 0 bases, with 9 bases left in between. The germline gives CDR1 ENHRY, CDR2 SYGVKD. The CDR3 is 14 amino acids. Patients selected for sequencing had displayed CD8+CD57+ cell expansion by flow cytometry. Acquired aplastic anemia of severe grade affected all patients. The TCR sequence derives from a human donor with aplastic anemia. The chain recombines TRBV10-3 with TRBJ2-7; maybe TRBD1 (6 bases). What was sequenced was sorted CD4+, CD8+, or CD8+CD57+ T cells (not recorded which) from PBMCs. CDR3: CAISEQGSSYEQYF. CDR3 bases: TGTGCCATCAGTGAACAGGGTAGCTCCTACGAGCAGTACTTC.